The entry that follows covers one TCR beta chain sequence. The germline CDR1 and CDR2 sequences are MNHNY and SVGAGI (reference sequence). The length of the CDR3 is 15 residues. The V end lost 0 bases, the J end lost 2 bases, and 9 bases lay between the germline ends. Profiled with immunoSEQ multiplex PCR; TCRdb holds only in-frame clones, not every one. The sample comprises around 100,000 clones, about two thirds of which are singletons, and 20% to 25% rests with the top ten. This entry comes from a study of shared clonotypes between healthy human individuals. The overall study: The study drew on a couple of women and a few men aged 18 to 49 as donors. CD8 memory received one plate per donor, CD8 naive two, CD4 memory three and CD4 naive three.

Material for sequencing was memory CD8+ T cells sorted from blood. Subset here: CD45RO+ cells pooled with CCR7-negative TemRA cells. The chain recombines TRBV6-6 with TRBJ2-3; D remains unclear. The receptor was isolated from a woman aged 25 to 39 in good health. The CDR3 DNA sequence: TGTGCCAGCAGTTACTCTCCGGGTTTCACAGATACGCAGTATTTT. Amino acid sequence: CASSYSPGFTDTQYF.